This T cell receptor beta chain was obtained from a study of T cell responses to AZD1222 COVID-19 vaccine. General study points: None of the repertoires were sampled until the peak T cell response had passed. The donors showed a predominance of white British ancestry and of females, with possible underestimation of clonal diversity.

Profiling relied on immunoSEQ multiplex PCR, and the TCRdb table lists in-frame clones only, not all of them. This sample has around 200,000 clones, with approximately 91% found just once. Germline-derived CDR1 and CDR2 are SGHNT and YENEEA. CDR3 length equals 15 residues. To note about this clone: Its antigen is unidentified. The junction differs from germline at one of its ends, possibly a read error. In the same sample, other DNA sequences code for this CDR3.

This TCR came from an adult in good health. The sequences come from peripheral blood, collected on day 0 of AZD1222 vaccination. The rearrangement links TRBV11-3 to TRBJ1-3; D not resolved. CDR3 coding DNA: TGTGCCAGTAGCTTAGCAGGAGGTGGTGGAAACACCATATATTTT. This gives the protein CASSLAGGGGNTIYF.